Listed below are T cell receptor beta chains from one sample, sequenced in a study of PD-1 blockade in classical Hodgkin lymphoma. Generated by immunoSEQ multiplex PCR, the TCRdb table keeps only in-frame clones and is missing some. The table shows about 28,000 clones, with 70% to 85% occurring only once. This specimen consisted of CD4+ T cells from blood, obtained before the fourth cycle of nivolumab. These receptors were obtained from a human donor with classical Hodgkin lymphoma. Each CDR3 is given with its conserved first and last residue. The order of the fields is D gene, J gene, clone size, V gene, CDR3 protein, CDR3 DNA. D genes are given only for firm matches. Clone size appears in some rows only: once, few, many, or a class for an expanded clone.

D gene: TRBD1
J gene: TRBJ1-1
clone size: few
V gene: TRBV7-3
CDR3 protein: CASSRDRETEAFF
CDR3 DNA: TGTGCCAGCAGCCGGGACAGGGAAACTGAAGCTTTCTTT

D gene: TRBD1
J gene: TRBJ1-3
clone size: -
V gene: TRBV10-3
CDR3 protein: CAITKGGGENTIYF
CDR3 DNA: TGTGCCATCACTAAGGGAGGGGGCGAAAACACCATATATTTT

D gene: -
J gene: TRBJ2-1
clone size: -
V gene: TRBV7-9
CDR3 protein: CASSMRDEQFF
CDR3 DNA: TGTGCCAGCAGCATGAGGGATGAGCAGTTCTTC

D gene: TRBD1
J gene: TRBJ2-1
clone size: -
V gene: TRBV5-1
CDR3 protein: CASSVPGQGYNEQFF
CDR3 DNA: TGCGCCAGCAGCGTACCGGGACAGGGTTACAATGAGCAGTTCTTC

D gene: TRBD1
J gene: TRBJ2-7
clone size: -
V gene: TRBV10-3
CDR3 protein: CAISEDRGRSEQYF
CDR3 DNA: TGTGCCATCAGTGAGGACAGGGGGCGGAGTGAGCAGTACTTC

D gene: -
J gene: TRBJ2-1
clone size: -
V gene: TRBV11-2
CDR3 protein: CASSLRGVQSEQFF
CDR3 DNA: TGTGCCAGCAGCTTAAGGGGGGTTCAAAGTGAGCAGTTCTTC

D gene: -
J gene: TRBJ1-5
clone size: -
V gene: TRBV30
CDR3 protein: CAWSVRQHQPQHF
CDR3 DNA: TGTGCCTGGAGTGTACGTCAGCATCAGCCCCAGCATTTT

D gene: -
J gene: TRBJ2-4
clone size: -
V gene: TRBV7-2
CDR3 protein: CASSPKPPGAQFAKNIQYF
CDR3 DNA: TGTGCCAGCAGCCCCAAACCTCCAGGGGCCCAATTCGCCAAAAACATTCAGTACTTC

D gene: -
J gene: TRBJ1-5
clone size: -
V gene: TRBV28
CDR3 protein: CASSFGSVLSNQPQHF
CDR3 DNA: TGTGCCAGCAGTTTTGGATCCGTCCTTAGCAATCAGCCCCAGCATTTT

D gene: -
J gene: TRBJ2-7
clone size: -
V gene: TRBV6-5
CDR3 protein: CASSSLTGRSYEQYF
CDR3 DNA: TGTGCCAGCAGTTCTCTGACGGGGCGATCCTACGAGCAGTACTTC

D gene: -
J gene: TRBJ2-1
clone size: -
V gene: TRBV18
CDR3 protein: CASSPPSSYNEQFF
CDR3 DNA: TGTGCCAGCTCACCACCTAGCTCCTACAATGAGCAGTTCTTC

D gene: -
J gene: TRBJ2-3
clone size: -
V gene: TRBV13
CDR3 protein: CASSLSRQGGADTQYF
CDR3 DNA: TGTGCCAGCAGCTTATCCCGACAGGGCGGGGCAGATACGCAGTATTTT

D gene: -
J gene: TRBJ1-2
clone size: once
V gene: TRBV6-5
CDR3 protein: CASSGQNQNYGYTF
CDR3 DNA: TGTGCCAGCAGCGGACAGAACCAAAACTATGGCTACACCTTC

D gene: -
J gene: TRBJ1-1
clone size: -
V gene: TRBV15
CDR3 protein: CATSRDDEAFF
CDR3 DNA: TGTGCCACCAGCAGAGATGATGAAGCTTTCTTT

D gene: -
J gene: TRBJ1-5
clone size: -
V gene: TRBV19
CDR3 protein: CASSIEGERGNQPQHF
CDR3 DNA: TGTGCCAGTAGTATAGAGGGTGAGAGGGGCAATCAGCCCCAGCATTTT

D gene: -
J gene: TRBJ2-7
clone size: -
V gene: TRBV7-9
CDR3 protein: CASSSKLARGGEQYF
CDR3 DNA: TGTGCCAGCAGCTCGAAACTAGCCCGAGGGGGTGAGCAGTACTTC

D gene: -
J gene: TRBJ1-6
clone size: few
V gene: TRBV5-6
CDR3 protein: CASSTGTANSPLHF
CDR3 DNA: TGTGCCAGCAGCACCGGGACTGCAAATTCACCCCTCCACTTT

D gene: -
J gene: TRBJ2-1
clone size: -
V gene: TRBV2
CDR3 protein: CASSEDRSSYNEQFF
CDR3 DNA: TGTGCCAGCAGTGAAGACAGGAGCTCCTACAATGAGCAGTTCTTC

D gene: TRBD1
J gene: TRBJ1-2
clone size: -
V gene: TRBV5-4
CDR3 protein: CASSRGTGPFYGYTF
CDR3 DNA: TGTGCCAGCAGCCGAGGGACAGGGCCCTTCTATGGCTACACCTTC

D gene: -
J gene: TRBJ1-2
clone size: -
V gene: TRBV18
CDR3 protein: CASSLQGRYDYTF
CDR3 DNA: TGTGCCAGCTCCCTACAGGGCCGATACGACTACACCTTC

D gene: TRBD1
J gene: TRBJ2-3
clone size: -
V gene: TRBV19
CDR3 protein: CASKTGITDTQYF
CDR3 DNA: TGTGCCAGTAAGACAGGGATCACAGATACGCAGTATTTT

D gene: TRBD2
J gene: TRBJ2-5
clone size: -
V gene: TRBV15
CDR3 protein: CATSRGGASGRWETQYF
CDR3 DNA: TGTGCCACCAGCAGAGGGGGGGCTAGCGGGAGATGGGAGACCCAGTACTTC

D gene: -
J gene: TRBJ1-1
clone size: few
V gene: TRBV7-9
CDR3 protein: CASSPVSNTEAFF
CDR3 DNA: TGTGCCAGCAGCCCTGTGTCGAACACTGAAGCTTTCTTT

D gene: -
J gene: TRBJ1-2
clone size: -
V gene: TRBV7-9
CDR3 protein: CASSLATANYGYTF
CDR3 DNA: TGTGCCAGCAGCTTAGCGACAGCTAACTATGGCTACACCTTC

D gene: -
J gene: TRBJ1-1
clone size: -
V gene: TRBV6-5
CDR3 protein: CASRTGLVNTEAFF
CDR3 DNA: TGTGCCAGCAGGACCGGACTTGTGAACACTGAAGCTTTCTTT

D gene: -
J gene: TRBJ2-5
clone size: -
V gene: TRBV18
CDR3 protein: CASSPPGVWETQYF
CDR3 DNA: TGTGCCAGCTCACCCCCGGGGGTGTGGGAGACCCAGTACTTC

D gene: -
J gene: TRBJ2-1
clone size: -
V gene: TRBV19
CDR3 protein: CASTHPGFYNEQFF
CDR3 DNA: TGTGCCAGTACCCATCCCGGATTCTACAATGAGCAGTTCTTC

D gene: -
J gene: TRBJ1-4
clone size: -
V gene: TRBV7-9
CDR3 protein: CASSLDEFYEKLFF
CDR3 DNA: TGTGCCAGCAGCTTAGACGAGTTCTATGAAAAACTGTTTTTT

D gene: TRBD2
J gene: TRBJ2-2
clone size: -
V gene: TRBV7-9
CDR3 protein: CASSPTGLAGVPGELFF
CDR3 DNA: TGTGCCAGCAGCCCCACCGGACTAGCGGGGGTCCCCGGGGAGCTGTTTTTT

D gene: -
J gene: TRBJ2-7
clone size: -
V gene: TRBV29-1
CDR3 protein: CSVESTGRSYEQYF
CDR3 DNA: TGCAGCGTTGAATCGACGGGCAGATCCTACGAGCAGTACTTC

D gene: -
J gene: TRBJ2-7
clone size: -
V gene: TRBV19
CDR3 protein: CARTFGEQYF
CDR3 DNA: TGTGCCAGGACCTTTGGCGAGCAGTACTTC

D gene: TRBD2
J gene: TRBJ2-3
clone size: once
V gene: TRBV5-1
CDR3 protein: CASSEGLATDTQYF
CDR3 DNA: TGCGCCAGCAGCGAGGGACTAGCAACAGATACGCAGTATTTT

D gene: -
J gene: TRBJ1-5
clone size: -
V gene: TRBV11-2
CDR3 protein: CASSPGGDVPQHF
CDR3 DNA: TGTGCCAGCAGTCCCGGGGGGGACGTTCCCCAGCATTTT

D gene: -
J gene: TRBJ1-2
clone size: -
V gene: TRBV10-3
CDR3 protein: CAISDTSRGDYGYTF
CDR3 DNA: TGTGCCATCAGTGATACAAGCAGGGGCGACTATGGCTACACCTTC

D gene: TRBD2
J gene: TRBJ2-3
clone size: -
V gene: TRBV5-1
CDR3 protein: CASSRGPGLAGEDLTDTQYF
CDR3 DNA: TGCGCCAGCAGCCGGGGCCCGGGACTAGCGGGGGAGGATCTCACAGATACGCAGTATTTT

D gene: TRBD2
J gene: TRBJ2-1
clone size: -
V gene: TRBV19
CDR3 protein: CASSMKREAGEPYNEQFF
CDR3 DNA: TGTGCCAGTAGTATGAAAAGGGAAGCGGGAGAGCCTTACAATGAGCAGTTCTTC

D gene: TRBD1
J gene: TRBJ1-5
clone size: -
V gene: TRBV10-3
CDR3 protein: CAISIGQDQPQHF
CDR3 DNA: TGTGCCATCAGCATAGGACAGGATCAGCCCCAGCATTTT

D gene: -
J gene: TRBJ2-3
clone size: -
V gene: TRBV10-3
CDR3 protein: CAISEGRRDTQYF
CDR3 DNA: TGTGCCATCAGTGAGGGTAGACGAGATACGCAGTATTTT

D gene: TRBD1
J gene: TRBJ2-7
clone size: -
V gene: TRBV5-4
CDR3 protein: CASSLGSIGTAQQYF
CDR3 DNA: TGTGCCAGCAGCTTGGGTTCGATCGGGACAGCTCAGCAGTACTTC

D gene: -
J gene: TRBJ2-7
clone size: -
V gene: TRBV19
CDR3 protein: CASSMDLGYEQYF
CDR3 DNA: TGTGCCAGTAGTATGGACCTAGGATACGAGCAGTACTTC

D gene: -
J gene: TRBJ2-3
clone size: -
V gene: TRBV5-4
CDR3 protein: CASSVSSTDTQYF
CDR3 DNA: TGTGCCAGCAGCGTGTCGAGCACAGATACGCAGTATTTT

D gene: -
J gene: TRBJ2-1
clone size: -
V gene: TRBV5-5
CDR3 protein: CASSNGPNPLSSYNEQFF
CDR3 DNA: TGTGCCAGCAGCAACGGACCAAACCCGCTAAGCTCCTACAATGAGCAGTTCTTC

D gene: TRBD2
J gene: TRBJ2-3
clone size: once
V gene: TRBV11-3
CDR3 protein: CASSPGTSRSTDTQYF
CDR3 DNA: TGTGCCAGCAGCCCGGGGACTAGCAGAAGCACAGATACGCAGTATTTT

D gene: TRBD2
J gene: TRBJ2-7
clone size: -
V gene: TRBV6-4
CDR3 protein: CASSESSGRAYEQYF
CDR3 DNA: TGTGCCAGCAGTGAATCTAGCGGGAGGGCCTACGAGCAGTACTTC

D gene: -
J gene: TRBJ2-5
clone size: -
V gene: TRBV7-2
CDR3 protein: CASSLLSRRETQYF
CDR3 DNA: TGTGCCAGCAGCTTATTGAGCAGAAGGGAGACCCAGTACTTC

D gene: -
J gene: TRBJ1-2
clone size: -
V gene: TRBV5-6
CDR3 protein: CASSFGNYGYTF
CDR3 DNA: TGTGCCAGCAGCTTTGGTAACTATGGCTACACCTTC